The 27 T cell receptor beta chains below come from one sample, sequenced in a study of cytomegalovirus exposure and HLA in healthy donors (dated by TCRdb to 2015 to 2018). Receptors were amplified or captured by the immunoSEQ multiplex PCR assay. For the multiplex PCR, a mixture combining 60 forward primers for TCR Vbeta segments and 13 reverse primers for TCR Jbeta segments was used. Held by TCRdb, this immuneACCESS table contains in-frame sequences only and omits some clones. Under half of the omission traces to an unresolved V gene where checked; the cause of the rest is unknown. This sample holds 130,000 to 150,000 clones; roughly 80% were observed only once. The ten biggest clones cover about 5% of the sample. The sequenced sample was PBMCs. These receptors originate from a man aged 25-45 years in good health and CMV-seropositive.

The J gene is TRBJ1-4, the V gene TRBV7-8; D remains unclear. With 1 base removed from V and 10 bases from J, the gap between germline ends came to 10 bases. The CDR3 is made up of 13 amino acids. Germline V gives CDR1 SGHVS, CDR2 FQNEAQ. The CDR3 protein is CASSLVVGGKLFF. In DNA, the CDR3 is TGTGCCAGCAGCTTAGTTGTAGGCGGAAAACTGTTTTTT.

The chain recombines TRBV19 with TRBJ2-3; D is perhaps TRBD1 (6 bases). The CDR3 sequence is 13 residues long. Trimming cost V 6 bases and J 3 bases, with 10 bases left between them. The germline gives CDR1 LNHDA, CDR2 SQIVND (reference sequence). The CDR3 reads CASSRDKTDTQYF. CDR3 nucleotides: TGTGCCAGTAGCAGGGACAAAACAGATACGCAGTATTTT.

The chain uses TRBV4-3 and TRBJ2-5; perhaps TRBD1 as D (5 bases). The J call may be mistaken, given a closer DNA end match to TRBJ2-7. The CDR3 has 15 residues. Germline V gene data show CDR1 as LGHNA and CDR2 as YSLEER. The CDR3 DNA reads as TGCGCCAGCATAAACGACGACTCCAGGGTCCACGAGCAGTACTTC. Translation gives CASINDDSRVHEQYF.

The CDR3 DNA sequence: TGCGCCAGCAGCGGCGGGACTAGCGGGATCCCCGAGCAGTTCTTC. This gives the protein CASSGGTSGIPEQFF. The gene calls are TRBV5-1 and TRBJ2-1; TRBD2 agrees at 13 bases. There are 15 residues in the CDR3. CDR1 is SGHRS and CDR2 is YFSETQ in the germline V gene. The V gene end was trimmed by 4 bases and the J gene end by 10 bases; junction bases not matched to a gene: 8.

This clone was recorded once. The DNA for the CDR3 is TGCAGCGTTGAGGGGACAGGAGGTACTGAAGCTTTCTTT. It is translated as CSVEGTGGTEAFF. V gene TRBV29-1 combines with J gene TRBJ1-1; 8 bases agree with TRBD1. V trimming: 3 bases; J trimming: 5 bases; junction bases outside the gene matches: 5. Germline CDR1 and CDR2: SQVTM and ANQGSEA. The CDR3 has 13 amino acids.

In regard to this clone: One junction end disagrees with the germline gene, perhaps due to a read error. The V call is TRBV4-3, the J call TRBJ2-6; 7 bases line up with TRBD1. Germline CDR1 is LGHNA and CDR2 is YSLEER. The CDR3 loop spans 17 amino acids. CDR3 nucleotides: TGCGCCAGCAGCCGAGGACAGGCCAAGGCTGGGGCCAACGGCCTGACTTTC. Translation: CASSRGQAKAGANGLTF.

The CDR3 here is CASSPRTGGLTPLHF. The CDR3 DNA reads as TGTGCCAGCTCACCAAGGACAGGGGGTCTGACACCCCTCCACTTT. J is TRBJ1-6 and V is TRBV18; 10 bases align to TRBD1. Germline assignment: CDR1 KGHSH and CDR2 LQKENI. V gave up 2 bases and J gave up 11 bases; unmatched junction bases: 6. The CDR3 loop spans 15 amino acids.

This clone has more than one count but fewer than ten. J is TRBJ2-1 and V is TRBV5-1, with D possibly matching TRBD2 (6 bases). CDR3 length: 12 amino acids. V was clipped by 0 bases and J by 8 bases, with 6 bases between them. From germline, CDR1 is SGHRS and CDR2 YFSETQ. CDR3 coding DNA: TGCGCCAGCAGCTTGGGGGGGGATGAGCAGTTCTTC. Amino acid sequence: CASSLGGDEQFF.

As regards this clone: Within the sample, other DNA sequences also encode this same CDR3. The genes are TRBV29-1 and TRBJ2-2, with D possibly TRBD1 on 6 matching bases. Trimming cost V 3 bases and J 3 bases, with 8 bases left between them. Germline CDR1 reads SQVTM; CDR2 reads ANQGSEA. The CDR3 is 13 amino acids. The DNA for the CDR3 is TGCAGCGTTGACAGGGGTCACACCGGGGAGCTGTTTTTT. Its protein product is CSVDRGHTGELFF.

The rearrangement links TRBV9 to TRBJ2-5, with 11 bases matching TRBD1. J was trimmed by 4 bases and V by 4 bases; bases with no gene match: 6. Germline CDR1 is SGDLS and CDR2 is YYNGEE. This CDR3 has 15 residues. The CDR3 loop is CASSNRDRGAETQYF. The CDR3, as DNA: TGTGCCAGCAGCAATCGGGACAGGGGGGCAGAGACCCAGTACTTC.

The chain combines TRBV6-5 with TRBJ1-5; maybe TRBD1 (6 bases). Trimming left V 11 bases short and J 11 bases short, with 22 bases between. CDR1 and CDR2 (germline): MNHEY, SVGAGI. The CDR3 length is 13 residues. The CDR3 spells CASRGAPHRAQHF. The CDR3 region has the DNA TGTGCCTCTCGGGGGGCACCCCATAGGGCCCAGCATTTT.

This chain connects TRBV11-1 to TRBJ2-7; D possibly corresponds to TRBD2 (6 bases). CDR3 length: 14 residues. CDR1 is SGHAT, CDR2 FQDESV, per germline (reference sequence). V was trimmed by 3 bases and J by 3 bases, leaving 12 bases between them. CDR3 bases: TGTGCCAGCAGCTTTCCGGGACTCTTCTACGAGCAGTACTTC. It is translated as CASSFPGLFYEQYF.

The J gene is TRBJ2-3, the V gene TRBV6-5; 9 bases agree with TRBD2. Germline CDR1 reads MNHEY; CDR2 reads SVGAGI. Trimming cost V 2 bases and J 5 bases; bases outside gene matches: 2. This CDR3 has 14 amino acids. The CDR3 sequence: CASSYASGIDTQYF. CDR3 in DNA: TGTGCCAGCAGTTACGCTAGCGGGATAGATACGCAGTATTTT.

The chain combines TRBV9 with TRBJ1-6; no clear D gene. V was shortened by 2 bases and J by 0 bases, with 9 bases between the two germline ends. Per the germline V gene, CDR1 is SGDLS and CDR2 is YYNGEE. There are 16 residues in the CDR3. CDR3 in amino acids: CASSVGTSSYNSPLHF. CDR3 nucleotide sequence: TGTGCCAGCAGCGTTGGCACAAGCTCCTATAATTCACCCCTCCACTTT. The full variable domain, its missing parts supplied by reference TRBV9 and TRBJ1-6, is DSGVTQTPKHLITATGQRVTLRCSPRSGDLSVYWYQQSLDQGLQFLIQYYNGEERAKGNILERFSAQQFPDLHSELNLSSLELGDSALYFCASSVGTSSYNSPLHFGNGTRLTVT.

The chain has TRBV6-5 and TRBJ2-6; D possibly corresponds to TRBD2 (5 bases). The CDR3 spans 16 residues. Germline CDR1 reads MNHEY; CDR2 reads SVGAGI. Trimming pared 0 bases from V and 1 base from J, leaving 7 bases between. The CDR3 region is CASSYSRASGANVLTF. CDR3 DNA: TGTGCCAGCAGTTACTCGAGGGCTTCTGGGGCCAACGTCCTGACTTTC.

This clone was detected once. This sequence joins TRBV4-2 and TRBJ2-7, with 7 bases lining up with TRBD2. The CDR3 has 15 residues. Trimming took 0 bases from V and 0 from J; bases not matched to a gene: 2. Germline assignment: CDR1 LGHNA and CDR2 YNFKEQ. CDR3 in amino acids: CASSQDAGASYEQYF. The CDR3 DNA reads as TGTGCCAGCAGCCAAGATGCGGGAGCCTCCTACGAGCAGTACTTC.

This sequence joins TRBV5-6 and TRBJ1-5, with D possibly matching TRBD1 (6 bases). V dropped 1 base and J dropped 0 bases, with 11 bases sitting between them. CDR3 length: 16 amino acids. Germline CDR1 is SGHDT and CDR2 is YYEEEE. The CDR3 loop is CASSLFRGHSNQPQHF. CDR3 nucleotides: TGTGCCAGCAGCTTGTTCAGGGGCCATAGCAATCAGCCCCAGCATTTT.

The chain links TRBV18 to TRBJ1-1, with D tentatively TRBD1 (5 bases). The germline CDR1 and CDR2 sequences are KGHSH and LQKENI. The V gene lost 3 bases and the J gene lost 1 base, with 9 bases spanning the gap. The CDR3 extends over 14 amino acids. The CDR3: CASSPLGANTEAFF. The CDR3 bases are TGTGCCAGCTCACCTCTAGGGGCGAACACTGAAGCTTTCTTT.

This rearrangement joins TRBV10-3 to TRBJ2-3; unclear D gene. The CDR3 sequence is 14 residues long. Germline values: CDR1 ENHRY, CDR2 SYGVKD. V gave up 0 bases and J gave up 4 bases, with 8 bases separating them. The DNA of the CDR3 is TGTGCCATCAGTGAGTCGGAACTATCAGATACGCAGTATTTT. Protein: CAISESELSDTQYF.

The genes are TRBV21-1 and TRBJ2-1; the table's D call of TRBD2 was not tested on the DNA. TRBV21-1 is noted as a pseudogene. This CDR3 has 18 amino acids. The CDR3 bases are TGTGCCAGCAGCGAACAGGACTCCGGGCCATCGGGGGACAATGAGCAGTTCTTC. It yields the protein CASSEQDSGPSGDNEQFF.

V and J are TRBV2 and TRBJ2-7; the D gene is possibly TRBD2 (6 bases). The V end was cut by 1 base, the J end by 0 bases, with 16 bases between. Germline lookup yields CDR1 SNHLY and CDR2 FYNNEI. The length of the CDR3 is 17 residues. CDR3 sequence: CASSEGTGRTISYEQYF. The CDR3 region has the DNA TGTGCCAGCAGTGAAGGGACTGGCAGGACTATCTCCTACGAGCAGTACTTC.

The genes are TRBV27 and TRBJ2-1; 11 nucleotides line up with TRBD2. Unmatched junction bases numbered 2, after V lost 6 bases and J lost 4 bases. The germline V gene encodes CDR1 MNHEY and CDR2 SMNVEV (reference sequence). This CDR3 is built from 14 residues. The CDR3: CASSLAGGYNEQFF. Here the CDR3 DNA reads TGTGCCAGCAGCCTAGCGGGAGGATACAATGAGCAGTTCTTC.

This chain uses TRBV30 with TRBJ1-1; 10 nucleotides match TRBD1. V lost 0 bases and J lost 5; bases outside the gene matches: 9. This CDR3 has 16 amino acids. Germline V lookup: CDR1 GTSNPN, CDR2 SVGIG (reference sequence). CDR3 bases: TGTGCCTGGAGTGTAGGGACAGGGGTTGGGACAACTGAAGCTTTCTTT. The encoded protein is CAWSVGTGVGTTEAFF.

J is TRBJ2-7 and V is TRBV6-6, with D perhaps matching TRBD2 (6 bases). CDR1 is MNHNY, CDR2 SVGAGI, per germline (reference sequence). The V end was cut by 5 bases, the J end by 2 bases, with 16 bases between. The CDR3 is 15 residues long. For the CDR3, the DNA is TGTGCCAGCAGTACTCGGCGGGACGGACCCTACGAGCAGTACTTC. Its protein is CASSTRRDGPYEQYF.

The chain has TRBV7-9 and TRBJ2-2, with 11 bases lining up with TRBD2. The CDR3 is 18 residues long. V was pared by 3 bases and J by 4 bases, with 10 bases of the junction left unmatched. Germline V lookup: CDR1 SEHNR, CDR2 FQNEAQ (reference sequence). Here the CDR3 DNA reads TGTGCCAGCAGCTTCCTGACTAGCGGGGTCGCGGGCACCGGGGAGCTGTTTTTT. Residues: CASSFLTSGVAGTGELFF.

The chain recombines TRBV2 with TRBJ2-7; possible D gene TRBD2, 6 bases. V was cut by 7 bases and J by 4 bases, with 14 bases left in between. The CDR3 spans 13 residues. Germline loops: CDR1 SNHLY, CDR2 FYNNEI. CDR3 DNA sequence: TGTGCCAGCAATCCTGGGGGGAGGTACGAGCAGTACTTC. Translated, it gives CASNPGGRYEQYF.

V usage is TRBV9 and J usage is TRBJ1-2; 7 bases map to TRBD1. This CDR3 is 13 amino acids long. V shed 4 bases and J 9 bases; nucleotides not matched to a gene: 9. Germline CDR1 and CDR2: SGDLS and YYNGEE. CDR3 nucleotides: TGTGCCAGCAGCTTCACAGGGGATTCGAGCTACACCTTC. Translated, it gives CASSFTGDSSYTF. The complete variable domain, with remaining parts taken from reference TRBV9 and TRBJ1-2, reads DSGVTQTPKHLITATGQRVTLRCSPRSGDLSVYWYQQSLDQGLQFLIQYYNGEERAKGNILERFSAQQFPDLHSELNLSSLELGDSALYFCASSFTGDSSYTFGSGTRLTVV.